A selection of T cell receptor beta chains follows, all from one sample in a study of identical twins. MiXCR, applied by TCRdb to the 5' RACE reads, yields one record per CDR3 protein. The repertoire holds about 150,000 distinct CDR3 sequences, under 4.5% seen once, with about 7.8% in the top ten. The material sequenced was memory T cells sorted from blood. These receptor sequences come from a man aged 18 to 30 in good health. CDR3s include the opening cysteine and the closing phenylalanine or tryptophan. D genes are given only for firm matches. The size entry is marked missing in some rows and otherwise reads once, few, many or a size class.

J,size,D,V,CDR3,DNA
TRBJ2-1,many,TRBD2,TRBV28,CASATSGSGNEQFF,TGTGCCAGCGCAACTAGCGGGAGTGGCAATGAGCAGTTCTTC
TRBJ1-1,many,-,TRBV12-3/TRBV12-4,CASSLRTENTEAFF,TGTGCCAGCAGTTTGAGGACAGAGAACACTGAAGCTTTCTTT
TRBJ1-3,many,TRBD1,TRBV12-3/TRBV12-4,CASDGTQGGTGNTIYF,TGTGCCAGCGACGGAACACAGGGGGGCACTGGAAACACCATATATTTT
TRBJ1-1,many,TRBD1,TRBV3-1,CASSRSGTGFIEAFF,TGTGCCAGCAGCCGATCCGGGACAGGGTTTATTGAAGCTTTCTTT
TRBJ2-6,many,TRBD1,TRBV11-2,CASSSPPGQGISGANVLTF,TGTGCCAGCAGCTCACCTCCGGGACAGGGTATCTCTGGGGCCAACGTCCTGACTTTC
TRBJ2-6,-,-,TRBV24-1,CATSDWSISGANVLTF,TGTGCCACCAGTGATTGGTCCATCTCTGGGGCCAACGTCCTGACTTTC
TRBJ2-7,many,TRBD1,TRBV3-1,CASSPGTETYEQYF,TGTGCCAGCAGTCCCGGGACAGAGACCTACGAGCAGTACTTC
TRBJ1-2,many,-,TRBV5-1,CASSPGTLNYGYTF,TGCGCCAGCAGCCCGGGGACGCTAAACTATGGCTACACCTTC
TRBJ2-7,many,-,TRBV28,CASSYGSSYEQYF,TGTGCCAGCAGTTACGGGAGCTCCTACGAGCAGTACTTC
TRBJ2-7,many,-,TRBV12-3/TRBV12-4,CASSLDAGASYEQYF,TGTGCCAGCAGTTTAGATGCCGGAGCCTCCTACGAGCAGTACTTC